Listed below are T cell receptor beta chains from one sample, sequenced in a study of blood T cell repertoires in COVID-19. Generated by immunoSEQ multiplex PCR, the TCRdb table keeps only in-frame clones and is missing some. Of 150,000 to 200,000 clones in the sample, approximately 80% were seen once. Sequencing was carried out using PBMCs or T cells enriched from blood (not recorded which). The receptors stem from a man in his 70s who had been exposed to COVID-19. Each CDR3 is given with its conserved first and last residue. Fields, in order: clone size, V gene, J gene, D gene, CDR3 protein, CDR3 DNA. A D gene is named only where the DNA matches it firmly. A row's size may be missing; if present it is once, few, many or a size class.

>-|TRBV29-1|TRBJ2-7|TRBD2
CSVILAKSSYEQYF
TGCAGCGTCATACTAGCGAAGAGCTCCTACGAGCAGTACTTC
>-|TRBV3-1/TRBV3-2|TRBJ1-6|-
CASSPQGNSPLHF
TGTGCCAGCAGCCCCCAGGGCAATTCACCCCTCCACTTT
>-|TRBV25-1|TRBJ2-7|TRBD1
CASRPGTGEQYF
TGTGCCAGCAGGCCCGGGACAGGCGAGCAGTACTTC
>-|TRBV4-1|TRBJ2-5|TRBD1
CASSQETGLGTQYF
TGCGCCAGCAGCCAAGAGACAGGGTTGGGGACCCAGTACTTC
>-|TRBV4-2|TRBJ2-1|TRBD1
CASSQVGTGAYSSYNEQFF
TGTGCCAGCAGCCAAGTGGGGACAGGGGCCTATAGCTCCTACAATGAGCAGTTCTTC
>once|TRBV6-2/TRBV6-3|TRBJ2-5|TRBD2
CASSSGLAGGQETQYF
TGTGCCAGCAGTTCGGGACTAGCGGGAGGGCAGGAGACCCAGTACTTC
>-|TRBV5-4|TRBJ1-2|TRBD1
CASSGGQINYGYTF
TGTGCCAGCAGCGGGGGACAGATTAACTATGGCTACACCTTC
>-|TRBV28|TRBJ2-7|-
CASRGGGWREQYF
TGTGCCAGCAGAGGGGGGGGTTGGAGAGAGCAGTACTTC
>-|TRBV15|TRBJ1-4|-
CATKMGVNEKLFF
TGTGCCACCAAAATGGGAGTGAATGAAAAACTGTTTTTT
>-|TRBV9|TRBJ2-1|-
CASSPRLGGNEQFF
TGTGCCAGCAGCCCCCGTCTGGGGGGAAATGAGCAGTTCTTC
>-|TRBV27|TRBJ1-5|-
CASSRGAGNQPQHF
TGTGCCAGCAGTAGGGGTGCTGGCAATCAGCCCCAGCATTTT
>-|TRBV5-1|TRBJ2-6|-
CASSLAAGNSGANVLTF
TGCGCCAGCAGCTTGGCCGCGGGGAACTCTGGGGCCAACGTCCTGACTTTC
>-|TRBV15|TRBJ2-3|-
CATSSGIQRATDTQYF
TGTGCCACCAGCAGTGGTATTCAGCGGGCAACAGATACGCAGTATTTT
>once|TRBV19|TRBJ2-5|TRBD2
CASSAGLAEGGTQYF
TGTGCCAGTAGTGCAGGACTAGCGGAGGGGGGGACCCAGTACTTC
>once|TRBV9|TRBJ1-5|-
CASSVAGDGQPQHF
TGTGCCAGCAGCGTAGCGGGGGACGGTCAGCCCCAGCATTTT
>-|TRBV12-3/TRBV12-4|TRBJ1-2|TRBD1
CASRLQGGYGYTF
TGTGCCAGCAGACTACAGGGGGGCTATGGCTACACCTTC
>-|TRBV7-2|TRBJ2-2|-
CASSFNQGSTGELFF
TGTGCCAGCAGCTTTAACCAGGGATCCACCGGGGAGCTGTTTTTT
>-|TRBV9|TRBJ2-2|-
CASSVTVGTGELFF
TGTGCCAGCAGCGTAACAGTTGGAACCGGGGAGCTGTTTTTT
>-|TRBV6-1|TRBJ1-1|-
CASSEQANTEAFF
TGTGCCAGCAGTGAACAAGCGAACACTGAAGCTTTCTTT
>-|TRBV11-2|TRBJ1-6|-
CASRLQGRGSYNSPLHF
TGTGCCAGCAGACTCCAGGGGAGGGGCTCCTATAATTCACCCCTCCACTTT
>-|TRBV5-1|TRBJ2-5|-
CASSLGGADQETQYF
TGCGCCAGCAGCTTGGGTGGAGCGGACCAAGAGACCCAGTACTTC
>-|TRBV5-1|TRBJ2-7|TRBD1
CASSLRDRVYEQYF
TGCGCCTCCTCCCTCCGGGACAGGGTTTACGAGCAGTACTTC
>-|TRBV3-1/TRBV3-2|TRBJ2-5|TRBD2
CASSQSASGGLEETQYF
TGTGCCAGCAGCCAAAGCGCTAGCGGGGGCTTAGAAGAGACCCAGTACTTC
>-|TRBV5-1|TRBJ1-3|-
CASKGEASSGNTIYF
TGCGCCAGCAAGGGGGAAGCGAGCTCTGGAAACACCATATATTTT
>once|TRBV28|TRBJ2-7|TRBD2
CASSLSGLTYEQYF
TGTGCCAGCAGTTTGTCGGGACTAACCTACGAGCAGTACTTC
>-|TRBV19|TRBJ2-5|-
CASSITAYGIQETQYF
TGTGCCAGTAGTATCACTGCGTACGGGATACAAGAGACCCAGTACTTC
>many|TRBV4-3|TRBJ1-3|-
CASSQGTATENTIYF
TGCGCCAGCAGCCAAGGGACCGCGACAGAAAACACCATATATTTT
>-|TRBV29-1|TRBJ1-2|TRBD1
CSVGRGQSNYGYTF
TGCAGCGTTGGTAGGGGACAGAGTAACTATGGCTACACCTTC
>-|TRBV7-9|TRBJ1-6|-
CASTTGRSPLHF
TGTGCCAGCACCACAGGGAGGTCACCCCTCCACTTT
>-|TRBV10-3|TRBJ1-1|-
CAISGGGRAGAFF
TGTGCCATCAGTGGTGGGGGCAGGGCTGGAGCTTTCTTT
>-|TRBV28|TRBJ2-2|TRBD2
CASSFLPGTRGTGELFF
TGTGCCAGCAGTTTTCTTCCCGGGACTAGGGGCACCGGGGAGCTGTTTTTT
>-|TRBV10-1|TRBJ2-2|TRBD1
CASTPRRDRGSGELFF
TGCGCCAGCACCCCGCGCCGGGACAGGGGGTCCGGGGAGCTGTTTTTT
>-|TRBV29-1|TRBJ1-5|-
CSVGQGNQPQHF
TGCAGCGTTGGACAGGGCAATCAGCCCCAGCATTTT
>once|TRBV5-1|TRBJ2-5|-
CASSLPLGGLQETQYF
TGCGCCAGCAGCCTCCCCCTGGGGGGACTCCAAGAGACCCAGTACTTC
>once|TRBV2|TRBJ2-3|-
CASSLDRQDTQYF
TGTGCCAGCAGTCTAGACCGACAGGATACGCAGTATTTT
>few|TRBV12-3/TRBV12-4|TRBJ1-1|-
CASSFAVTEAFF
TGTGCCAGCAGTTTTGCAGTCACTGAAGCTTTCTTT
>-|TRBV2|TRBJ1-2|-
CASSQGRNNYGYTF
TGTGCCAGCAGTCAGGGGCGAAATAACTATGGCTACACCTTC
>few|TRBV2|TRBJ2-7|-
CASSLPSSYEQYF
TGTGCCAGCAGTCTACCTAGTAGTTACGAGCAGTACTTC
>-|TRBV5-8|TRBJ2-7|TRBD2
CASSPTGGVYEQYF
TGTGCCAGCAGCCCGACGGGGGGTGTCTACGAGCAGTACTTC
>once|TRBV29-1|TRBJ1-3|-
CSVQGLLYSGNTIYF
TGCAGCGTTCAGGGCCTTTTATACTCTGGAAACACCATATATTTT
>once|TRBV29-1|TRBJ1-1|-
CSVDSRAGTEAFF
TGCAGCGTTGACTCGCGAGCCGGCACTGAAGCTTTCTTT
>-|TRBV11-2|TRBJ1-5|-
CASSLSQGNQPQHF
TGTGCCAGCAGCCTATCTCAGGGAAATCAGCCCCAGCATTTT
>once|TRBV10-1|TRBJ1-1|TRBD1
CASSESGGTGHTEAFF
TGCGCCAGCAGTGAGTCGGGGGGGACAGGACACACTGAAGCTTTCTTT
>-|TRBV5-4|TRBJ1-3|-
CASSLEQGSGNTIYF
TGTGCCAGCAGCTTGGAACAGGGCTCTGGAAACACCATATATTTT
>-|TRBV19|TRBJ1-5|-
CASSQGTPSNQPQHF
TGTGCCAGTAGCCAAGGGACACCCAGCAATCAGCCCCAGCATTTT
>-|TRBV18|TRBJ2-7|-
CASSFPQSYEQYF
TGTGCCAGCTCTTTCCCTCAGTCCTACGAGCAGTACTTC
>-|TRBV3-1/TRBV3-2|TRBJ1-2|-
CASSQGVLGAYGYTF
TGTGCCAGCAGCCAAGGTGTTTTAGGGGCGTATGGCTACACCTTC
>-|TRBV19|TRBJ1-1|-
CASRSRGGLNTEAFF
TGTGCCAGTAGGAGCCGGGGGGGGTTGAACACTGAAGCTTTCTTT
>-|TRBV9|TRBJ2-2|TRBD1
CASSVEGTGYGELFF
TGTGCCAGCAGCGTAGAAGGGACAGGGTATGGGGAGCTGTTTTTT
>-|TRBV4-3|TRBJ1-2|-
CASSQLNRDGYTF
TGCGCCAGCAGCCAGCTGAACAGGGACGGCTACACCTTC
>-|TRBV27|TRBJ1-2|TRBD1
CASSTQDRAAYGYTF
TGTGCCAGCAGTACACAGGACAGGGCGGCCTATGGCTACACCTTC
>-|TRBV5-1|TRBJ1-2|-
CASNPGQIYYGYTF
TGCGCCAGCAACCCGGGACAAATCTATTATGGCTACACCTTC
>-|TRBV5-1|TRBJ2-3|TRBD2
CASSSPLSGGREGTDTQYF
TGCGCCAGCAGCTCCCCCCTGTCCGGCGGTCGGGAGGGCACAGATACGCAGTATTTT
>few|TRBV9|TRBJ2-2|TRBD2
CASSGAAGGLTGELFF
TGTGCCAGCAGTGGCGCAGCGGGGGGTCTCACCGGGGAGCTGTTTTTT
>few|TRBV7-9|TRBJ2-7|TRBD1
CASSPKQGARYEQYF
TGTGCCAGCAGCCCTAAACAGGGGGCGCGCTACGAGCAGTACTTC
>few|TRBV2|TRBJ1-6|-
CASSPGAGSPLHF
TGTGCCAGCAGTCCGGGCGCGGGTTCACCCCTCCACTTT
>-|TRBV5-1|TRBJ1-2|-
CASSLQVASYGYTF
TGCGCCAGCAGCCTACAGGTAGCTTCCTATGGCTACACCTTC
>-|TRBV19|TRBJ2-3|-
CASTGPSTDTQYF
TGTGCCAGTACTGGGCCTAGCACAGATACGCAGTATTTT
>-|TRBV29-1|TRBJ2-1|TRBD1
CSVGLSQGAEQFF
TGCAGCGTTGGGTTGTCCCAGGGGGCTGAGCAGTTCTTC
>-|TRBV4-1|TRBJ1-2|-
CASSQDDTTVNYGYTF
TGCGCCAGCAGCCAAGATGACACCACAGTTAACTATGGCTACACCTTC